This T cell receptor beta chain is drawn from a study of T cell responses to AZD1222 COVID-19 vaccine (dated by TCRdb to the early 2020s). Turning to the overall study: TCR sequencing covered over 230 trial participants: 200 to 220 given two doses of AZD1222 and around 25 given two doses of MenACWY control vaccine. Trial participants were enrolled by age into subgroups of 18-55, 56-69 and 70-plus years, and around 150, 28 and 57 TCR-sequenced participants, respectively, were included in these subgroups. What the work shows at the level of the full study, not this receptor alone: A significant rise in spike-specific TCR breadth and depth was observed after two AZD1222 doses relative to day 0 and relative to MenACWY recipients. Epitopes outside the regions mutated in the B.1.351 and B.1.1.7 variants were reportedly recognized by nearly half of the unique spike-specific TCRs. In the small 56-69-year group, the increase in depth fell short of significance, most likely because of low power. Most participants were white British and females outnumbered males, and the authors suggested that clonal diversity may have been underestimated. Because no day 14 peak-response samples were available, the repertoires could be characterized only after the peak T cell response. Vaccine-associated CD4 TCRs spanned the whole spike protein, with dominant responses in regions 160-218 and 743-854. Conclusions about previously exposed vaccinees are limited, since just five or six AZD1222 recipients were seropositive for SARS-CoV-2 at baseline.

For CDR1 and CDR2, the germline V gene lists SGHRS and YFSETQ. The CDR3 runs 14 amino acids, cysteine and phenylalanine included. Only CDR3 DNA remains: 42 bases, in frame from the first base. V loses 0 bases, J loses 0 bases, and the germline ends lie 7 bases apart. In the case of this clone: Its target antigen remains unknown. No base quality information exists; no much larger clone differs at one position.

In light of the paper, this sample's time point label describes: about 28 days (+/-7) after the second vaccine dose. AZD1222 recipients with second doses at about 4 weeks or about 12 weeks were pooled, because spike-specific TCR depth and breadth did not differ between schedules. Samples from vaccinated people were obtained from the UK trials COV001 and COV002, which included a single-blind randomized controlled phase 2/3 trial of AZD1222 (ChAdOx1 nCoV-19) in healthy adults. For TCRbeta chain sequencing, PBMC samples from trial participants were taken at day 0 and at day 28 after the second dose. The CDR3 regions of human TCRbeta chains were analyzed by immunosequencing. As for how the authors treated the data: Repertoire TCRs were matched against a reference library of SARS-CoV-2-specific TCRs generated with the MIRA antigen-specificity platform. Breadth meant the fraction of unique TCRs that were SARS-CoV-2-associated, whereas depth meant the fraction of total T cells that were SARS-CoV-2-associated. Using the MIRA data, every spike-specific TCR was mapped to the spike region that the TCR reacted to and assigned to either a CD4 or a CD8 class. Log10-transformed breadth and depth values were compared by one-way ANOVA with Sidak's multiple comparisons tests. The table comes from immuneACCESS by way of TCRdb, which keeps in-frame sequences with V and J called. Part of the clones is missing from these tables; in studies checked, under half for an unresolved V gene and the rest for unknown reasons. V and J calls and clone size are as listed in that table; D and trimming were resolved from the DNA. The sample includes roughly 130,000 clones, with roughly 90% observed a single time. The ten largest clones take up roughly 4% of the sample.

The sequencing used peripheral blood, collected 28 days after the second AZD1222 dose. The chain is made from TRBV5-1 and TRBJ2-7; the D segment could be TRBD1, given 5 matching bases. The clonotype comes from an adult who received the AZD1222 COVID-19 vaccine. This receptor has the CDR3 CASSLVTDSYEQYF. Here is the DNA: TGCGCCAGCAGCTTGGTGACAGACTCCTACGAGCAGTACTTC.